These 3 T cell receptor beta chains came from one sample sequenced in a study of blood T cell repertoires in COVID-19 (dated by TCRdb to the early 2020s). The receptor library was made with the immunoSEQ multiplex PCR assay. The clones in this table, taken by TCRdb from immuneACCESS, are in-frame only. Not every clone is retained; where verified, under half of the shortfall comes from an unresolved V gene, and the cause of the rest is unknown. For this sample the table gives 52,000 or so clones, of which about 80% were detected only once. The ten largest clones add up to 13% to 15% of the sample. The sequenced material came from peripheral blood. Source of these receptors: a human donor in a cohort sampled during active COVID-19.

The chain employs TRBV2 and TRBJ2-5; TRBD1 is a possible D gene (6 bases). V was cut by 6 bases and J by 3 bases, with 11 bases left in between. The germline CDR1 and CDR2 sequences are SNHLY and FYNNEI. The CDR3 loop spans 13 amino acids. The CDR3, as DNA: TGTGCCAGCAGGAGGGACACAGAAGAGACCCAGTACTTC. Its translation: CASRRDTEETQYF.

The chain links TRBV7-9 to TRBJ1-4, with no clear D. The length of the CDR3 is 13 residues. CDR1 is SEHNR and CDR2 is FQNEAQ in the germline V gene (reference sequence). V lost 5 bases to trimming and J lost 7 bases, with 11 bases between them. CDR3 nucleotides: TGTGCCAGCAGCCCCCCGGCGGGTGAAAAACTGTTTTTT. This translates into CASSPPAGEKLFF. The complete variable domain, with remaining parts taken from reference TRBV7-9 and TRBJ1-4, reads DTGVSQNPRHKITKRGQNVTFRCDPISEHNRLYWYRQTLGQGPEFLTYFQNEAQLEKSRLLSDRFSAERPKGSFSTLEIQRTEQGDSAMYLCASSPPAGEKLFFGSGTQLSVL.

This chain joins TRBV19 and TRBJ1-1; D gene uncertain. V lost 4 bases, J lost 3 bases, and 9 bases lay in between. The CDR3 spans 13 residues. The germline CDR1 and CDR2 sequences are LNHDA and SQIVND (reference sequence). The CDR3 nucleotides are TGTGCCAGTAGTAGGCCCCCCTACACTGAAGCTTTCTTT. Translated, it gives CASSRPPYTEAFF.